The TCR beta chain described here comes from a study of vaccination and CD4 T cells after COVID-19. Treatment described: roughly 10-day PBMC culture with coronavirus spike peptide pools or control peptides (ViraFEST assay). Researchers used the Oncomine TCR Beta short-read assay to sequence DNA from cultured CD4+ T cells. Using its own MiXCR run on the PCR reads, TCRdb lists one record per CDR3 protein. Of about 25,000 distinct CDR3 sequences in the sample, 49% are singletons; the top ten hold roughly 6.1%. This clonotype was counted once. Its antigen is unidentified. The germline V gene has CDR1 KGHSH and CDR2 LQKENI. The CDR3 extends over 14 amino acids. With 0 bases removed from V and 0 bases from J, the gap between germline ends came to 3 bases.

The sample comprised CD4+ T cells from blood, cultured in vitro. This TCR derives from a human donor who had recovered from COVID-19. The chain uses TRBV18 and TRBJ1-3; D is unclear. CDR3 in amino acids: CASSPPGSGNTIYF. CDR3 DNA: TGTGCCAGCTCACCACCGGGCTCTGGAAACACCATATATTTT.